Listed below are T cell receptor beta chains from one sample, sequenced in a study of blood T cells in healthy people across ages. TCRdb recomputed calls from the 5' RACE reads with MiXCR, one row per CDR3 protein. The sample holds hundreds of thousands of distinct CDR3 sequences, under 65% seen once. The sequenced sample consisted of blood. The receptors derive from a woman aged 80 or over in good health. CDR3s include the opening cysteine and the closing phenylalanine or tryptophan. D genes are given only for firm matches. Rows give clone size only sometimes, using once, few, many, or a class for an expanded clone.

clone_size: NA; d_call: NA; j_call: TRBJ1-3; v_call: TRBV15; cdr3_aa: CATSRDNRNTIYF; cdr3_nt: TGTGCCACCAGCAGAGACAACCGAAACACCATATATTTT
clone_size: many; d_call: TRBD2; j_call: TRBJ2-7; v_call: TRBV7-2; cdr3_aa: CASSSPGLAGMMYEQYF; cdr3_nt: TGTGCCAGCAGCTCCCCCGGACTAGCGGGAATGATGTACGAGCAGTACTTC
clone_size: many; d_call: NA; j_call: TRBJ2-5; v_call: TRBV7-9; cdr3_aa: CASSPQGGDQETQYF; cdr3_nt: TGTGCCAGCAGTCCACAGGGTGGGGACCAAGAGACCCAGTACTTC
clone_size: NA; d_call: NA; j_call: TRBJ1-1; v_call: TRBV12-3/TRBV12-4; cdr3_aa: CASNKDGGLLAFF; cdr3_nt: TGTGCCAGCAACAAGGACGGGGGGCTTCTGGCTTTCTTT
clone_size: few; d_call: TRBD1; j_call: TRBJ2-7; v_call: TRBV11-2; cdr3_aa: CASSFGTGYEQYF; cdr3_nt: TGTGCCAGCAGCTTTGGGACAGGCTACGAGCAGTACTTC
clone_size: NA; d_call: TRBD2; j_call: TRBJ2-3; v_call: TRBV20-1; cdr3_aa: CSANRQTAGAITDTQYF; cdr3_nt: TGCAGTGCCAACCGCCAGACAGCGGGGGCCATTACAGATACGCAGTATTTT
clone_size: NA; d_call: NA; j_call: TRBJ2-7; v_call: TRBV7-9; cdr3_aa: CASTKLAKTHEQYF; cdr3_nt: TGTGCCAGCACCAAGCTAGCTAAAACCCACGAGCAGTACTTC
clone_size: NA; d_call: TRBD2; j_call: TRBJ2-5; v_call: TRBV25-1; cdr3_aa: CASSEWLAGGPKGETQYF; cdr3_nt: TGTGCCAGCAGTGAGTGGCTAGCGGGGGGCCCTAAAGGGGAGACCCAGTACTTC
clone_size: NA; d_call: NA; j_call: TRBJ2-7; v_call: TRBV3-1; cdr3_aa: CASSVQTDLGEQYF; cdr3_nt: TGTGCCAGCAGCGTTCAGACCGACTTAGGCGAGCAGTACTTC
clone_size: NA; d_call: NA; j_call: TRBJ2-6; v_call: TRBV28; cdr3_aa: CASSPPGHPDVLTF; cdr3_nt: TGTGCCAGCAGTCCCCCGGGGCACCCGGACGTCCTGACTTTC
clone_size: many; d_call: NA; j_call: TRBJ2-1; v_call: TRBV9; cdr3_aa: CASSVGSGYNEQFF; cdr3_nt: TGTGCCAGCAGCGTGGGGAGCGGGTACAATGAGCAGTTCTTC
clone_size: NA; d_call: NA; j_call: TRBJ2-5; v_call: TRBV25-1; cdr3_aa: CASSLRQLGEQYF; cdr3_nt: TGTGCCAGCAGTCTACGACAGCTTGGTGAGCAGTACTTC
clone_size: NA; d_call: TRBD1; j_call: TRBJ2-2; v_call: TRBV11-1; cdr3_aa: CASTSIIGTGGAQANTGELFF; cdr3_nt: TGTGCCAGCACCTCTATAATAGGGACAGGGGGCGCCCAGGCGAACACCGGGGAGCTGTTTTTT
clone_size: NA; d_call: NA; j_call: TRBJ1-1; v_call: TRBV12-3/TRBV12-4; cdr3_aa: CASSLASKNTEVFF; cdr3_nt: TGTGCCAGCAGTTTAGCATCGAAGAACACTGAAGTTTTCTTT
clone_size: NA; d_call: NA; j_call: TRBJ2-6; v_call: TRBV6-1; cdr3_aa: CASRRVGSGANVLTF; cdr3_nt: TGTGCCAGCAGAAGGGTGGGGTCTGGGGCCAACGTCCTGACTTTC
clone_size: few; d_call: NA; j_call: TRBJ2-5; v_call: TRBV20-1; cdr3_aa: CSAIGELQETQYF; cdr3_nt: TGCAGTGCTATCGGCGAACTCCAAGAGACCCAGTACTTC
clone_size: many; d_call: NA; j_call: TRBJ1-5; v_call: TRBV20-1; cdr3_aa: CSAGRSGHQPQHF; cdr3_nt: TGCAGTGCTGGAAGGTCCGGTCATCAGCCCCAGCATTTT
clone_size: once; d_call: TRBD1; j_call: TRBJ2-6; v_call: TRBV5-1; cdr3_aa: CASSHRDRGFRANVLTF; cdr3_nt: TGCGCCAGCAGCCACCGGGACAGGGGGTTTAGGGCCAACGTCCTGACTTTC
clone_size: many; d_call: NA; j_call: TRBJ2-7; v_call: TRBV5-1; cdr3_aa: CASATTYEQYF; cdr3_nt: TGCGCCAGCGCAACGACCTACGAGCAGTACTTC
clone_size: few; d_call: NA; j_call: TRBJ2-1; v_call: TRBV21-1; cdr3_aa: CARGGTGSYNEQFF; cdr3_nt: TGTGCCAGAGGGGGGACAGGGTCCTACAATGAGCAGTTCTTC
clone_size: NA; d_call: NA; j_call: TRBJ1-1; v_call: TRBV9; cdr3_aa: CASTPSQGLDTEAFF; cdr3_nt: TGTGCCAGCACGCCTTCCCAGGGGTTGGACACTGAAGCTTTCTTT
clone_size: NA; d_call: NA; j_call: TRBJ2-3; v_call: TRBV21-1; cdr3_aa: CASSKPPVADTQYF; cdr3_nt: TGTGCCAGCAGCAAGCCCCCAGTGGCAGATACGCAGTATTTT
clone_size: NA; d_call: NA; j_call: TRBJ2-7; v_call: TRBV6-2/TRBV6-3; cdr3_aa: CASSAAGEQYF; cdr3_nt: TGTGCCAGCAGTGCGGCGGGCGAGCAGTACTTC
clone_size: NA; d_call: NA; j_call: TRBJ1-6; v_call: TRBV9; cdr3_aa: CASSVDGERYNSPLHF; cdr3_nt: TGTGCCAGCAGCGTAGATGGGGAAAGGTATAATTCACCCCTCCACTTT
clone_size: NA; d_call: NA; j_call: TRBJ2-3; v_call: TRBV7-2; cdr3_aa: CASSWLRTDTQYF; cdr3_nt: TGTGCCAGCAGCTGGCTTCGCACAGATACGCAGTATTTT
clone_size: NA; d_call: TRBD1; j_call: TRBJ2-3; v_call: TRBV6-5; cdr3_aa: CASSLSGTGNADTQYF; cdr3_nt: TGTGCCAGCAGCCTCAGTGGGACAGGGAACGCAGATACGCAGTATTTT
clone_size: NA; d_call: TRBD1; j_call: TRBJ1-1; v_call: TRBV20-1; cdr3_aa: CSARGGGQGARTEAFF; cdr3_nt: TGCAGTGCTAGAGGCGGGGGGCAGGGGGCGCGGACTGAAGCTTTCTTT
clone_size: NA; d_call: NA; j_call: TRBJ1-2; v_call: TRBV15; cdr3_aa: CATSRDGENYGYTF; cdr3_nt: TGTGCCACCAGCAGAGATGGGGAAAACTATGGCTACACCTTC
clone_size: many; d_call: NA; j_call: TRBJ1-2; v_call: TRBV21-1; cdr3_aa: CASSKKEGAGDGYTF; cdr3_nt: TGTGCCAGCAGCAAAAAAGAGGGGGCAGGAGATGGCTACACCTTC
clone_size: NA; d_call: NA; j_call: TRBJ1-5; v_call: TRBV2; cdr3_aa: CACKGDGYNQPQHF; cdr3_nt: TGTGCCTGCAAGGGGGACGGTTACAATCAGCCCCAGCATTTT
clone_size: once; d_call: NA; j_call: TRBJ1-2; v_call: TRBV12-3/TRBV12-4; cdr3_aa: CASSFSTDSYGYTF; cdr3_nt: TGTGCCAGCAGCTTTTCCACGGACAGCTATGGCTACACCTTC
clone_size: NA; d_call: TRBD1; j_call: TRBJ2-2; v_call: TRBV3-1; cdr3_aa: CASSPPRGFTGELFF; cdr3_nt: TGTGCCAGCAGCCCCCCCAGGGGGTTCACCGGGGAGCTGTTTTTT
clone_size: NA; d_call: NA; j_call: TRBJ2-1; v_call: TRBV3-1; cdr3_aa: CAGSQTRGAYNEQFF; cdr3_nt: TGTGCCGGCAGCCAAACACGGGGGGCATACAATGAGCAGTTCTTC
clone_size: NA; d_call: NA; j_call: TRBJ2-1; v_call: TRBV5-1; cdr3_aa: CVSSLQSNEQFF; cdr3_nt: TGCGTCAGCAGCTTGCAGAGCAATGAGCAGTTCTTC
clone_size: NA; d_call: NA; j_call: TRBJ2-1; v_call: TRBV6-2/TRBV6-3; cdr3_aa: CASSYSYGSYNEQFF; cdr3_nt: TGTGCCAGCAGTTACAGTTATGGCTCCTACAATGAGCAGTTCTTC
clone_size: many; d_call: NA; j_call: TRBJ2-1; v_call: TRBV7-8; cdr3_aa: CASSSHLGAYNEQFF; cdr3_nt: TGTGCCAGCAGCTCTCACCTTGGGGCCTACAATGAGCAGTTCTTC
clone_size: NA; d_call: NA; j_call: TRBJ1-2; v_call: TRBV5-1; cdr3_aa: CASSSSFKGYTF; cdr3_nt: TGCGCCAGCAGCTCCAGCTTCAAGGGCTACACCTTC
clone_size: few; d_call: NA; j_call: TRBJ2-2; v_call: TRBV28; cdr3_aa: CASSYAGELFF; cdr3_nt: TGTGCCAGCAGTTATGCCGGGGAGCTGTTTTTT
clone_size: many; d_call: NA; j_call: TRBJ2-7; v_call: TRBV7-8; cdr3_aa: CASSLELAYSYEQYF; cdr3_nt: TGTGCCAGCAGCTTAGAACTAGCCTACTCCTACGAGCAGTACTTC
clone_size: NA; d_call: NA; j_call: TRBJ1-5; v_call: TRBV6-6; cdr3_aa: CASSRDSEPQHF; cdr3_nt: TGTGCCAGCAGCCGAGACTCGGAGCCCCAGCATTTT
clone_size: NA; d_call: NA; j_call: TRBJ2-7; v_call: TRBV6-2/TRBV6-3; cdr3_aa: CASTPGRISYEQYF; cdr3_nt: TGTGCCAGCACCCCCGGGAGAATCTCCTACGAGCAGTACTTC